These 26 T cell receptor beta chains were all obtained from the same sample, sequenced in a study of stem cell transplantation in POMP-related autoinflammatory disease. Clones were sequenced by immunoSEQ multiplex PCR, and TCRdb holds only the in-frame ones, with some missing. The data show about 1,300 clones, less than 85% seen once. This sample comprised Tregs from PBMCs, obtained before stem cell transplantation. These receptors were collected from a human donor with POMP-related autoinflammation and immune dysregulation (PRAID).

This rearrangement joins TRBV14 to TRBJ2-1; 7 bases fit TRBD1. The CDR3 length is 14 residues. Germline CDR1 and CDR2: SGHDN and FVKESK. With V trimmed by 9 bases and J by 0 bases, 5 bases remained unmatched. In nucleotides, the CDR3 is TGTGCCAGTTCGCCAGGGGGCTCCTACAATGAGCAGTTCTTC. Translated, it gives CASSPGGSYNEQFF.

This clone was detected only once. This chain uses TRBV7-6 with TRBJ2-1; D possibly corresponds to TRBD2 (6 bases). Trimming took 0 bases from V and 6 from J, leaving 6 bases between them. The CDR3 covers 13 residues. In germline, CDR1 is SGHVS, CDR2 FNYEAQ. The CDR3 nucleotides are TGTGCCAGCAGCTTAGCGGGAGGCAATGAGCAGTTCTTC. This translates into CASSLAGGNEQFF. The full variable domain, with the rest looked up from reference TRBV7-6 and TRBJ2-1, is GAGVSQSPRYKVTKRGQDVALRCDPISGHVSLYWYRQALGQGPEFLTYFNYEAQQDKSGLPNDRFSAERPEGSISTLTIQRTEQRDSAMYRCASSLAGGNEQFFGPGTRLTVL.

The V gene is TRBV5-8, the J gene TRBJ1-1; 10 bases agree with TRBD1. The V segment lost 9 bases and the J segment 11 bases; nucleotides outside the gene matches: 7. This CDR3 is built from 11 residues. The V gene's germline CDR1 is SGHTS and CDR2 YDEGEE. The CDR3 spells CATRGQGEAFF. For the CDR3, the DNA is TGTGCCACCCGAGGACAGGGGGAGGCTTTCTTT. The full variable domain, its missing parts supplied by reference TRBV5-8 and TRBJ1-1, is EAGVTQSPTHLIKTRGQQATLRCSPISGHTSVYWYQQALGLGLQFLLWYDEGEERNRGNFPPRFSGRQFPNYSSELNVNALELEDSALYLCATRGQGEAFFGQGTRLTVV.

The CDR3 protein is CASSPGGVSNEKLFF. CDR3 nucleotide sequence: TGTGCCAGCAGTCCCGGTGGGGTCTCTAATGAAAAACTGTTTTTT. The chain links TRBV7-6 to TRBJ1-4; D uncertain. This CDR3 contains 15 residues. V was shortened by 6 bases and J by 3 bases, with 14 bases between the two germline ends. From germline, CDR1 is SGHVS and CDR2 FNYEAQ.

The CDR3 nucleotides read TGTGCCTGGAATCTGGTGACAGGGGGAAGTGGTGGCTACACCTTC. Protein sequence: CAWNLVTGGSGGYTF. The V gene is TRBV30, the J gene TRBJ1-2, with 9 nucleotides matching TRBD1. The ends lost 4 bases at V and 7 bases at J; junction bases unmatched: 13. Germline loops: CDR1 GTSNPN, CDR2 SVGIG (reference sequence). The CDR3 contains 15 residues.

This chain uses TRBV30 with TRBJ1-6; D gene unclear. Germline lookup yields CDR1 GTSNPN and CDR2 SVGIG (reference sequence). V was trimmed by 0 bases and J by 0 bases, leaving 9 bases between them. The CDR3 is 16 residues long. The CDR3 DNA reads TGTGCCTGGAGTGTTCAGTGGAGCTCCTATAATTCACCCCTCCACTTT. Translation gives CAWSVQWSSYNSPLHF.

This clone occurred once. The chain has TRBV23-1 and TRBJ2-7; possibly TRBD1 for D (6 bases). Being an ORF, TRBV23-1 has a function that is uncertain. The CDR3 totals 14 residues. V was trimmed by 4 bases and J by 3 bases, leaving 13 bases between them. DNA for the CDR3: TGCGCCAGCAGTCCACCAGCGGACAGCTACGAGCAGTACTTC. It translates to CASSPPADSYEQYF.

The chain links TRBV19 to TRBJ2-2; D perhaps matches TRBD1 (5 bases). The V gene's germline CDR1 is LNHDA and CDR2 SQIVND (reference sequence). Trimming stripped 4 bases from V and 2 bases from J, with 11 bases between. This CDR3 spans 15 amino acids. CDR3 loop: CASSKGQTNTGELFF. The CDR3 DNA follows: TGTGCCAGTAGTAAGGGGCAGACCAACACCGGGGAGCTGTTTTTT.

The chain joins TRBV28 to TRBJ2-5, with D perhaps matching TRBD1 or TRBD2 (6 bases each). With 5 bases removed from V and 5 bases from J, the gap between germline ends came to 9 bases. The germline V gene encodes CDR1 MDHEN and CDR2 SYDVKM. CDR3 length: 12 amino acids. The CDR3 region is CASSGGPETQYF. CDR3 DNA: TGTGCCAGCAGTGGGGGGCCGGAGACCCAGTACTTC.

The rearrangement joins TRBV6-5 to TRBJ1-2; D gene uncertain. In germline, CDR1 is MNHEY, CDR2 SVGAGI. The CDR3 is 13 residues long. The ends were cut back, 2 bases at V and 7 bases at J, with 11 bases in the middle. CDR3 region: CASSYNSGGGYTF. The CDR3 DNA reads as TGTGCCAGCAGTTACAACTCGGGAGGTGGCTACACCTTC.

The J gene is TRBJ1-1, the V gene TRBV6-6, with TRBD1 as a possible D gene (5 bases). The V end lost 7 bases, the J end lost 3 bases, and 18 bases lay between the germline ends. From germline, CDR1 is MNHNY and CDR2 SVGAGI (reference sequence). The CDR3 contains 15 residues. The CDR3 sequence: CASTNRRGWDTEAFF. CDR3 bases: TGTGCCAGCACCAACCGGAGGGGATGGGACACTGAAGCTTTCTTT.

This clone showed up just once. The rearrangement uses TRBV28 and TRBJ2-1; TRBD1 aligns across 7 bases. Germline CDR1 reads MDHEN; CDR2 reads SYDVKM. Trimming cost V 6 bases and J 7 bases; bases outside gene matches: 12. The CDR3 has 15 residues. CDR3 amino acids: CASSSTLDRENEQFF. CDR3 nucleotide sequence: TGTGCCAGCAGCTCTACCCTTGACAGGGAGAATGAGCAGTTCTTC. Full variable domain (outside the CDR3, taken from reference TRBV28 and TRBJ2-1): DVKVTQSSRYLVKRTGEKVFLECVQDMDHENMFWYRQDPGLGLRLIYFSYDVKMKEKGDIPEGYSVSREKKERFSLILESASTNQTSMYLCASSSTLDRENEQFFGPGTRLTVL.

This CDR3 is CASSYGPTNYGYTF. The CDR3 DNA reads TGTGCCAGCAGCTACGGGCCCACCAACTATGGCTACACCTTC. J is TRBJ1-2 and V is TRBV7-2; the D is unclear. Per the germline V gene, CDR1 is SGHTA and CDR2 is FQGNSA. V lost 4 bases to trimming and J lost 2 bases, with 11 bases between them. The CDR3 is 14 residues long. The full variable domain, rest sourced from reference TRBV7-2 and TRBJ1-2, is GAGVSQSPSNKVTEKGKDVELRCDPISGHTALYWYRQSLGQGLEFLIYFQGNSAPDKSGLPSDRFSAERTGGSVSTLTIQRTQQEDSAVYLCASSYGPTNYGYTFGSGTRLTVV.

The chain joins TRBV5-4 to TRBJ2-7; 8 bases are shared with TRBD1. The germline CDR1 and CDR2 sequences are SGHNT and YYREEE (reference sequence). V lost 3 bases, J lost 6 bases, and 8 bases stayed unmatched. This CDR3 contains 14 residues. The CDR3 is CASSSRQGQGEQYF. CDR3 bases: TGTGCCAGCAGCTCCAGACAGGGGCAGGGCGAGCAGTACTTC.

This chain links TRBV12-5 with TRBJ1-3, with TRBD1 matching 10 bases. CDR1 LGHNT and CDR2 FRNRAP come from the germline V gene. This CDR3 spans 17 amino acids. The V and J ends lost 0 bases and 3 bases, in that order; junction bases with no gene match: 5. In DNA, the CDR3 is TGTGCTAGTGGTTTGGTACTGAGGACAGGGGGTGGAAACACCATATATTTT. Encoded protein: CASGLVLRTGGGNTIYF.

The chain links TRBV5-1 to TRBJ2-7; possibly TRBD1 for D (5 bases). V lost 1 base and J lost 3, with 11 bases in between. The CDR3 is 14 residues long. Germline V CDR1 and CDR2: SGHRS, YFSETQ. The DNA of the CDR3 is TGCGCCAGCAGCTTGCAAGGGGCCGGCTACGAGCAGTACTTC. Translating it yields CASSLQGAGYEQYF.

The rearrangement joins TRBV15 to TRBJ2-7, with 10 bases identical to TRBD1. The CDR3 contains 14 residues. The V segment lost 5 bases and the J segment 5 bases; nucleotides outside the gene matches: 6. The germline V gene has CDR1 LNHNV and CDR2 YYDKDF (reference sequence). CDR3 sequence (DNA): TGTGCCACCAGCGGGGGGGACAGGGGAAACGAGCAGTACTTC. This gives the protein CATSGGDRGNEQYF. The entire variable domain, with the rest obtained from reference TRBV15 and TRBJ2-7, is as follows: DAMVIQNPRYQVTQFGKPVTLSCSQTLNHNVMYWYQQKSSQAPKLLFHYYDKDFNNEADTPDNFQSRRPNTSFCFLDIRSPGLGDTAMYLCATSGGDRGNEQYFGPGTRLTVT.

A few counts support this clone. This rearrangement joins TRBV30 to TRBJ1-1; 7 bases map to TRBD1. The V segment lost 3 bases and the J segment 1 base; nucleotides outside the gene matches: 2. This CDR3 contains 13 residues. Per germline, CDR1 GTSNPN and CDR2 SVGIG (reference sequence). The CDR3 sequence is CAWRKGANTEAFF. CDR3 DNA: TGTGCCTGGAGGAAGGGGGCGAACACTGAAGCTTTCTTT.

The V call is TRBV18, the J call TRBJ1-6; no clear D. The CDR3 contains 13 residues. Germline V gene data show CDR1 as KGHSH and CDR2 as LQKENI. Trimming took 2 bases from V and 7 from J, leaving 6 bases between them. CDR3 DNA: TGTGCCAGCTCACCATGGTTGAATTCACCCCTCCACTTT. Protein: CASSPWLNSPLHF.

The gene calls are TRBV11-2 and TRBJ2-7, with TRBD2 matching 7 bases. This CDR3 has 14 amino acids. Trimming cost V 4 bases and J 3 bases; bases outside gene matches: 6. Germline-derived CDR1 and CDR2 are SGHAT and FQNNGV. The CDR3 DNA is TGTGCCAGCAGCTCATCGGGGGGATACTACGAGCAGTACTTC. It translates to CASSSSGGYYEQYF.

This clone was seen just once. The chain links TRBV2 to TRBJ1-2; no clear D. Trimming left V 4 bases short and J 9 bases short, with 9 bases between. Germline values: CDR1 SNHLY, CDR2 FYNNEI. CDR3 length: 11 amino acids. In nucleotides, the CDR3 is TGTGCCAGCAGTGTCGTACAGAGCTACACCTTC. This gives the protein CASSVVQSYTF.

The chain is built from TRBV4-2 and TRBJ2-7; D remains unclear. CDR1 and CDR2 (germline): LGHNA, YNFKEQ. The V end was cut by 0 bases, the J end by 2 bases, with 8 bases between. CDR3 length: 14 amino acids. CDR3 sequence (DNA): TGTGCCAGCAGCCAAGATCTGGCGCCCTACGAGCAGTACTTC. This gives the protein CASSQDLAPYEQYF.

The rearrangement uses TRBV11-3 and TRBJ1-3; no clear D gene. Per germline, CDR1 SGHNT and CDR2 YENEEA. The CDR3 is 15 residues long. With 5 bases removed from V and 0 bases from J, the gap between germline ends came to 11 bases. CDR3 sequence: CASSVQLRSGNTIYF. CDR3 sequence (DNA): TGTGCCAGCAGCGTACAGCTTCGCTCTGGAAACACCATATATTTT.

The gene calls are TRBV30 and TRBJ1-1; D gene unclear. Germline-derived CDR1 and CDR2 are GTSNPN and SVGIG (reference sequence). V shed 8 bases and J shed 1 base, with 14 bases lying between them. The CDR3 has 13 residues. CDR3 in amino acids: CAQRARANTEAFF. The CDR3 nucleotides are TGTGCCCAAAGGGCCCGAGCGAACACTGAAGCTTTCTTT. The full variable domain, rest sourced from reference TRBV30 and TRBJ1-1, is SQTIHQWPATLVQPVGSPLSLECTVEGTSNPNLYWYRQAAGRGLQLLFYSVGIGQISSEVPQNLSASRPQDRQFILSSKKLLLSDSGFYLCAQRARANTEAFFGQGTRLTVV.

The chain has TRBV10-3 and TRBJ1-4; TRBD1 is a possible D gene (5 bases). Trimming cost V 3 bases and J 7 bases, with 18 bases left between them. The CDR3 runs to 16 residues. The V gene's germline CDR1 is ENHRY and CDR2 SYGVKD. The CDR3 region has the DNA TGTGCCATCAGTGAAGGTCTCGGGGGTTGGGGTGAAAAACTGTTTTTT. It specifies CAISEGLGGWGEKLFF.

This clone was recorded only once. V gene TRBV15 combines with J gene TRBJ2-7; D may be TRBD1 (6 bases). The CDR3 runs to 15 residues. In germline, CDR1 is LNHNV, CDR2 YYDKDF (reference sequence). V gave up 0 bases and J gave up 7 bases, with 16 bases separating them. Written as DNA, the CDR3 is TGTGCCACCAGCAGAGATAGGAGACAGGCGGGTGAGCAGTACTTC. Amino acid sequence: CATSRDRRQAGEQYF.